These 32 T cell receptor beta chains came from one sample sequenced in a study of blood T cell repertoires in COVID-19. Assay: immunoSEQ multiplex PCR; the TCRdb copy retains only in-frame clones and omits some. This table has about 240,000 clones, under 85% appearing once. Sequenced sample: peripheral blood. These receptors all come from a man between 25 and 39 years old who had recovered from COVID-19.

This clone was counted only a few times. The CDR3 DNA reads as TGTGCCAGCAGCTTAGACCCCGCTAGCGGGGGGGCCTACACCGGGGAGCTGTTTTTT. It yields the protein CASSLDPASGGAYTGELFF. The chain has TRBV11-2 and TRBJ2-2, with 12 bases aligning to TRBD2. The CDR3 consists of 19 residues. V lost 0 bases, J lost 3 bases, and 8 bases stayed unmatched. Germline-derived CDR1 and CDR2 are SGHAT and FQNNGV.

This clone has more than one count but fewer than ten. The chain has TRBV7-8 and TRBJ1-5, with unresolved D. The germline V gene has CDR1 SGHVS and CDR2 FQNEAQ. Between the trimmed V and J ends, which lost 5 bases and 2 bases, there was a span of 13 bases. The length of the CDR3 is 15 residues. CDR3: CASSRGAAGNQPQHF. The CDR3 bases are TGTGCCAGCAGCCGGGGAGCAGCGGGCAATCAGCCCCAGCATTTT.

The chain combines TRBV24-1 with TRBJ2-2; 11 bases map to TRBD1. Germline trimming cut 4 bases from V and 5 bases from J; bases unmatched to any gene: 8. This CDR3 contains 17 residues. Per the germline V gene, CDR1 is KGHDR and CDR2 is SFDVKD. The CDR3 reads CATSDPRGQGVTGELFF. The DNA of the CDR3 is TGTGCCACCAGTGACCCTAGGGGACAGGGGGTTACCGGGGAGCTGTTTTTT.

The chain employs TRBV5-5 and TRBJ2-1, with D possibly TRBD2 on 5 matching bases. The germline V gene encodes CDR1 SGHKS and CDR2 YYEKEE (reference sequence). V lost 5 bases and J lost 6, with 15 bases in between. The CDR3 loop spans 14 amino acids. CDR3 region: CASRKDFDSNEQFF. The CDR3 region has the DNA TGTGCCAGCAGAAAGGACTTCGATTCCAATGAGCAGTTCTTC.

The table lists this clone with a count of one. The chain combines TRBV5-1 with TRBJ2-3; 15 nucleotides agree with TRBD2. The CDR3 has 21 amino acids. Trimming at V came to 4 bases and at J to 0 bases, leaving 15 bases not matched to a gene. Germline loops: CDR1 SGHRS, CDR2 YFSETQ. In nucleotides, the CDR3 is TGCGCCAGCAGCCCACCGACACCGGGACTAGCGGGGGGCCTTAGCACAGATACGCAGTATTTT. It is translated as CASSPPTPGLAGGLSTDTQYF.

This chain connects TRBV4-1 to TRBJ1-2; 8 positions match TRBD1. Germline lookup yields CDR1 MGHRA and CDR2 YSYEKL. The CDR3 contains 14 residues. The V segment lost 1 base and the J segment 5 bases; nucleotides outside the gene matches: 3. CDR3 residues: CASSQADRDYGYTF. The CDR3 DNA is TGCGCCAGCAGCCAAGCGGACAGGGATTATGGCTACACCTTC.

V gene TRBV4-1 combines with J gene TRBJ2-1; a possible D gene is TRBD1 (6 bases). This CDR3 is 12 amino acids long. Germline assignment: CDR1 MGHRA and CDR2 YSYEKL. The ends were cut back, 5 bases at V and 8 bases at J, with 10 bases in the middle. The CDR3 spells CASSGKGDEQFF. In DNA form, the CDR3 reads TGCGCCAGCAGCGGGAAGGGGGATGAGCAGTTCTTC.

This rearrangement joins TRBV6-6 to TRBJ1-6; the D gene is possibly TRBD1 (6 bases). The germline V gene encodes CDR1 MNHNY and CDR2 SVGAGI (reference sequence). This CDR3 contains 14 residues. V lost 4 bases and J lost 7, with 11 bases in between. CDR3 sequence: CASSSTGPNSPLHF. For the CDR3, the DNA is TGTGCCAGCAGTTCGACAGGTCCCAATTCACCCCTCCACTTT.

To note about this clone: This clone may be a read error of a much larger clone one base away. The chain couples TRBV5-5 to TRBJ1-1; D perhaps matches TRBD1 (6 bases). From germline, CDR1 is SGHKS and CDR2 YYEKEE (reference sequence). The CDR3 is made up of 11 amino acids. Between the trimmed V and J ends, which lost 4 bases and 8 bases, there was a span of 9 bases. The CDR3 loop reads CASSTTGEAFF. CDR3 bases: TGTGCCAGCAGCACCACAGGGGAAGCTTTCTTT.

This rearrangement joins TRBV28 to TRBJ1-5; D perhaps matches TRBD1 (5 bases). CDR1 and CDR2 from the germline V gene are MDHEN and SYDVKM. The CDR3 contains 13 residues. The V gene lost 8 bases and the J gene lost 6 bases, with 14 bases spanning the gap. As DNA, the CDR3 is TGTGCCAGCCGCGGGGGAGCCGGTCAGCCCCAGCATTTT. As protein: CASRGGAGQPQHF. The full variable domain, completed using reference TRBV28 and TRBJ1-5, is DVKVTQSSRYLVKRTGEKVFLECVQDMDHENMFWYRQDPGLGLRLIYFSYDVKMKEKGDIPEGYSVSREKKERFSLILESASTNQTSMYLCASRGGAGQPQHFGDGTRLSIL.

The V gene is TRBV13, the J gene TRBJ2-1, with a possible D match to TRBD2 (6 bases). The CDR3 totals 13 residues. The V gene lost 0 bases and the J gene lost 13 bases, with 13 bases spanning the gap. Germline values: CDR1 PRHDT, CDR2 FYEKMQ (reference sequence). As DNA, the CDR3 is TGTGCCAGCAGCTTAGGCCTATTGGGAGGTCAGTTCTTC. This codes for CASSLGLLGGQFF. The full variable domain, rest sourced from reference TRBV13 and TRBJ2-1, is AAGVIQSPRHLIKEKRETATLKCYPIPRHDTVYWYQQGPGQDPQFLISFYEKMQSDKGSIPDRFSAQQFSDYHSELNMSSLELGDSALYFCASSLGLLGGQFFGPGTRLTVL.

CDR3 sequence reads: CASSLGAGGTYNEQFF. The CDR3 DNA reads as TGTGCCAGCAGCTTAGGAGCGGGGGGTACCTACAATGAGCAGTTCTTC. The chain is built from TRBV13 and TRBJ2-1; TRBD2 agrees at 9 bases. Germline CDR1 PRHDT, CDR2 FYEKMQ (reference sequence). Trimming took 0 bases from V and 2 from J; bases not matched to a gene: 2. The CDR3 length is 16 residues.

J is TRBJ2-1 and V is TRBV10-2; 8 bases line up with TRBD1. Germline assignment: CDR1 WSHSY and CDR2 SAAADI. The CDR3 is made up of 15 amino acids. Trimming removed 0 bases from V and 4 bases from J; junction bases left unmatched: 2. The CDR3 loop reads CASSESGQEYNEQFF. For the CDR3, the DNA is TGCGCCAGCAGTGAGTCGGGACAGGAGTACAATGAGCAGTTCTTC.

In DNA, the CDR3 is TGTGCCAGCAGTTACTCAATGCCCAGTTCCTATACGCAGTATTTT. Residues: CASSYSMPSSYTQYF. This rearrangement joins TRBV6-6 to TRBJ2-3; D not certain. This CDR3 contains 15 residues. Germline V gives CDR1 MNHNY, CDR2 SVGAGI (reference sequence). Trimming took 0 bases from V and 7 from J, leaving 14 bases between them.

This clone was counted between two and nine times. This chain links TRBV28 with TRBJ1-4; a weak D match, TRBD1 (6 bases). Trimming pared 7 bases from V and 7 bases from J, leaving 10 bases between. This CDR3 contains 12 residues. The germline V gene encodes CDR1 MDHEN and CDR2 SYDVKM. CDR3 nucleotide sequence: TGTGCCAGCACCGCCAGGGGTGAAAAACTGTTTTTT. Encoded protein: CASTARGEKLFF.

The V gene is TRBV6-4, the J gene TRBJ2-3, with TRBD2 matching over 8 bases. Germline values: CDR1 MRHNA, CDR2 SNTAGT. Trimming at V came to 1 base and at J to 0 bases, leaving 0 bases not matched to a gene. This CDR3 has 15 amino acids. This chain's CDR3 is CASSDLAGSTDTQYF. As DNA, the CDR3 is TGTGCCAGCAGTGACTTAGCGGGGAGCACAGATACGCAGTATTTT.

The rearrangement links TRBV23-1 to TRBJ2-7, with 9 bases aligning to TRBD1. TRBV23-1 is marked as an open reading frame, function uncertain. This CDR3 comprises 16 residues. Trimming removed 4 bases from V and 1 base from J; junction bases left unmatched: 8. CDR3 nucleotide sequence: TGCGCCAGCAGTCCTATGGACAGGGGAGATTCCTACGAGCAGTACGTC. Translating gives CASSPMDRGDSYEQYV.

The genes are TRBV5-5 and TRBJ1-4, with D unclear. In germline, CDR1 is SGHKS, CDR2 YYEKEE (reference sequence). V dropped 0 bases and J dropped 4 bases, with 10 bases sitting between them. The CDR3 runs 15 residues. The CDR3 loop is CASSLGTVVNEKLFF. The CDR3 DNA follows: TGTGCCAGCAGCTTGGGCACGGTTGTTAATGAAAAACTGTTTTTT.

This clone was counted once. V and J are TRBV19 and TRBJ2-6; D is possibly TRBD1 (5 bases). V lost 5 bases and J 1 base, leaving 18 bases between the germline ends. The CDR3 runs 18 residues. Germline V CDR1 and CDR2: LNHDA, SQIVND (reference sequence). CDR3 sequence (DNA): TGTGCCAGTAGTTTGAGCAGGGTCGCGACTTCTGGGGCCAACGTCCTGACTTTC. Protein: CASSLSRVATSGANVLTF.

This chain links TRBV12-3 or TRBV12-4 with TRBJ1-5; D gene unclear. The CDR3 is made up of 12 amino acids. V lost 5 bases to trimming and J lost 0 bases, with 2 bases between them. The CDR3 DNA reads TGTGCCAGCAGTCATAGCAATCAGCCCCAGCATTTT. Amino acids: CASSHSNQPQHF.

V usage is TRBV11-2 and J usage is TRBJ2-7; D possibly corresponds to TRBD1 (6 bases). In germline, CDR1 is SGHAT, CDR2 FQNNGV. With 5 bases removed from V and 3 bases from J, the gap between germline ends came to 8 bases. The CDR3 runs 12 residues. CDR3 coding DNA: TGTGCCAGCAGCGCACAGGGCTACGAGCAGTACTTC. This translates into CASSAQGYEQYF.

This chain joins TRBV2 and TRBJ2-6, with 7 nucleotides matching TRBD2. Trimming removed 5 bases from V and 3 bases from J; junction bases left unmatched: 1. The CDR3 is 14 amino acids. Germline V gives CDR1 SNHLY, CDR2 FYNNEI. The CDR3 DNA reads TGTGCCAGCAGTCGGGGGGTTGGGGCCAACGTCCTGACTTTC. This gives the protein CASSRGVGANVLTF.

The chain employs TRBV5-6 and TRBJ2-3; maybe TRBD2 (6 bases). Germline V gene data show CDR1 as SGHDT and CDR2 as YYEEEE. V was trimmed by 3 bases and J by 3 bases, leaving 17 bases between them. The CDR3 totals 16 residues. CDR3 DNA: TGTGCCAGCAGCTATCGTGTACTAGCTACAACAGATACGCAGTATTTT. Protein: CASSYRVLATTDTQYF. Combining the CDR3 with reference TRBV5-6 and TRBJ2-3 gives the whole variable domain DAGVTQSPTHLIKTRGQQVTLRCSPKSGHDTVSWYQQALGQGPQFIFQYYEEEERQRGNFPDRFSGHQFPNYSSELNVNALLLGDSALYLCASSYRVLATTDTQYFGPGTRLTVL.

The chain carries TRBV10-3 and TRBJ1-1, with D perhaps TRBD1 (5 bases). CDR1 is ENHRY and CDR2 is SYGVKD in the germline V gene. The CDR3 length is 13 residues. Trimming took 7 bases from V and 2 from J, leaving 11 bases between them. CDR3: CAITGDLNTEAFF. In nucleotides, the CDR3 is TGTGCCATCACGGGGGACCTAAACACTGAAGCTTTCTTT.

In its sample, this clone was seen once. The rearrangement joins TRBV6-6 to TRBJ2-7; weak D call: TRBD1 (6 bases). Germline V gives CDR1 MNHNY, CDR2 SVGAGI (reference sequence). Deletions cut 6 bases from V and 0 bases from J, with 15 bases between. This CDR3 has 15 residues. The CDR3: CASSPGHGSSYEQYF. Written as DNA, the CDR3 is TGTGCCAGCAGCCCGGGACATGGGTCCTCCTACGAGCAGTACTTC.

The chain uses TRBV28 and TRBJ1-2; possibly TRBD1 for D (6 bases). CDR1 is MDHEN and CDR2 is SYDVKM in the germline V gene. Trimming cost V 4 bases and J 2 bases, with 8 bases left between them. The CDR3 sequence is 13 residues long. CDR3 amino acids: CASSSQGNYGYTF. The DNA for the CDR3 is TGTGCCAGCAGTTCCCAGGGGAACTATGGCTACACCTTC.

This rearrangement joins TRBV3-1 (or the pseudogene TRBV3-2) to TRBJ1-2; TRBD1 agrees at 7 bases. Germline CDR1 and CDR2: LGHDT and YNNKEL (reference sequence). This CDR3 is 13 amino acids long. V lost 0 bases and J lost 8; bases outside the gene matches: 3. In nucleotides, the CDR3 is TGTGCCAGCAGCCAAGAGACAGGGCGAGGCTACACCTTC. Protein sequence: CASSQETGRGYTF.

The chain employs TRBV6-2 or TRBV6-3 and TRBJ2-5, with TRBD1 as a possible D gene (6 bases). Germline V gene data show CDR1 as MNHEY and CDR2 as SVGEGT. The V and J ends lost 4 bases and 2 bases respectively, with 11 bases between them. The CDR3 length is 14 residues. CDR3 region: CASSSSTGQETQYF. As DNA, the CDR3 is TGTGCCAGCAGTTCCTCGACAGGACAAGAGACCCAGTACTTC.

V is TRBV19 and J is TRBJ1-3; D not resolved. Germline V gene data show CDR1 as LNHDA and CDR2 as SQIVND (reference sequence). Trimming removed 3 bases at V and 3 bases at J, with 12 bases between. There are 15 residues in the CDR3. CDR3 coding DNA: TGTGCCAGTAGTATCGCAGGAGGAAGTGGAAACACCATATATTTT. Translating it yields CASSIAGGSGNTIYF.

The chain employs TRBV5-4 and TRBJ1-4; D is unresolved. The CDR3 length is 15 residues. Between the trimmed V and J ends, which lost 0 bases and 8 bases, there was a span of 14 bases. Looked up from germline, CDR1 is SGHNT and CDR2 is YYREEE (reference sequence). The CDR3 region has the DNA TGTGCCAGCAGCTTGGACGACGGTCTGAGGGAAAAACTGTTTTTT. The encoded protein is CASSLDDGLREKLFF.

A few counts support this clone. V usage is TRBV27 and J usage is TRBJ1-5; maybe TRBD1 (6 bases). The germline V and J ends were trimmed by 7 bases and 5 bases, with 15 bases remaining between them. CDR3 size: 14 residues. The germline V gene encodes CDR1 MNHEY and CDR2 SMNVEV (reference sequence). CDR3 region: CASKREPGDQPQHF. CDR3 in DNA: TGTGCCAGCAAGAGGGAGCCAGGGGATCAGCCCCAGCATTTT.

V and J are TRBV12-3 or TRBV12-4 and TRBJ1-5; D unclear. The CDR3 sequence is 12 residues long. V dropped 4 bases and J dropped 8 bases, with 9 bases sitting between them. The CDR3 loop reads CASSSLPEPQHF. The CDR3 bases are TGTGCCAGCAGTTCGCTCCCGGAGCCCCAGCATTTT.